This T cell receptor (beta chain) was documented in a study of T cell responses to AZD1222 COVID-19 vaccine. Study observations and caveats: Among the donors, most were white British and more were female, and clonal diversity was possibly underestimated.

As for this clone: No antigen is known for it.

Germline CDR1 MNHNS, CDR2 SASEGT. This CDR3 is 14 amino acids long. V dropped 3 bases and J dropped 3; count of bases not matched to a gene: 4. Libraries were prepared by immunoSEQ multiplex PCR; TCRdb keeps only in-frame clonotypes and omits some of them. The sample lists 100,000 to 120,000 clones, about 87% occurring once. This clonotype was obtained from an adult who received the AZD1222 COVID-19 vaccine. Sequenced here: peripheral blood, sampled 28 days after the second AZD1222 dose. V usage is TRBV6-1 and J usage is TRBJ2-7; 8 nucleotides match TRBD1. This CDR3 is CASSETGEDYEQYF. CDR3 nucleotides: TGTGCCAGCAGTGAGACAGGGGAGGACTACGAGCAGTACTTC.